The 32 T cell receptor beta chains given below trace back to one sample, sequenced in a study of T cell responses to AZD1222 COVID-19 vaccine. The method was immunoSEQ multiplex PCR; TCRdb's version includes in-frame clones alone and lacks a portion of them. The sample includes around 150,000 clones, 94% of them seen just once. Sequenced material: peripheral blood, taken on day 0 of AZD1222 vaccination. The receptor set was obtained from an adult in good health.

The chain links TRBV5-1 to TRBJ1-1; no firm D call. V shed 0 bases and J shed 1 base, with 7 bases lying between them. Looked up from germline, CDR1 is SGHRS and CDR2 is YFSETQ. CDR3 length: 14 amino acids. Here the CDR3 reads CASSLGPANTEAFF. The CDR3 nucleotides are TGCGCCAGCAGCTTGGGACCAGCGAACACTGAAGCTTTCTTT.

V is TRBV4-1 and J is TRBJ1-1; D not resolved. There are 13 residues in the CDR3. Deletions cut 3 bases from V and 1 base from J, with 6 bases between. Germline CDR1 is MGHRA and CDR2 is YSYEKL. The CDR3, as DNA: TGCGCCAGCAGCCACCGGCCGAACACTGAAGCTTTCTTT. It is translated as CASSHRPNTEAFF.

The rearrangement joins TRBV5-1 to TRBJ1-6; no reliable D call. Germline V gene sequence: CDR1 SGHRS, CDR2 YFSETQ. The V and J ends lost 2 bases and 10 bases respectively, with 10 bases between them. There are 13 residues in the CDR3. In DNA form, the CDR3 reads TGCGCCAGCAGCTTAAGAGATGAATCACCCCTCCACTTT. It is translated as CASSLRDESPLHF. The variable domain in full, with the rest retrieved from reference TRBV5-1 and TRBJ1-6, is KAGVTQTPRYLIKTRGQQVTLSCSPISGHRSVSWYQQTPGQGLQFLFEYFSETQRNKGNFPGRFSGRQFSNSRSEMNVSTLELGDSALYLCASSLRDESPLHFGNGTRLTVT.

The chain combines TRBV7-8 with TRBJ1-4; 8 bases align to TRBD1. The CDR3 is 16 residues long. V shed 4 bases and J 7 bases; nucleotides not matched to a gene: 11. Germline V gives CDR1 SGHVS, CDR2 FQNEAQ. Written as DNA, the CDR3 is TGTGCCAGCAGCTCCCGACCAGGGGGCGCGGGTGAAAAACTGTTTTTT. Residues: CASSSRPGGAGEKLFF.

V and J are TRBV6-5 and TRBJ2-2; D gene ambiguous. Germline V lookup: CDR1 MNHEY, CDR2 SVGAGI. The CDR3 totals 15 residues. The V end lost 5 bases, the J end lost 0 bases, and 10 bases lay between the germline ends. CDR3 in DNA: TGTGCCAGCAGTCGCTTACACGCGAACACCGGGGAGCTGTTTTTT. This encodes CASSRLHANTGELFF.

The chain employs TRBV27 and TRBJ2-2; a weak D match, TRBD2 (5 bases). Trimming took off 3 bases at V and 5 bases at J, with 10 bases between the two ends. CDR3 length: 14 residues. Germline V gives CDR1 MNHEY, CDR2 SMNVEV (reference sequence). The CDR3 region has the DNA TGTGCCAGCAGTTTGGCTAGCCTAACCGGGGAGCTGTTTTTT. This sequence encodes CASSLASLTGELFF.

The chain recombines TRBV5-1 with TRBJ2-7, with D possibly being TRBD1 (6 bases). The CDR3 is made up of 16 amino acids. Trimming shortened V by 0 bases and J by 1 base, and 14 bases separated the two germline ends. CDR1 and CDR2 (germline): SGHRS, YFSETQ. DNA of the CDR3: TGCGCCAGCAGCTTGGGAGTCCGGACAGAGTCCTACGAGCAGTACTTC. Translated, it gives CASSLGVRTESYEQYF. Based on the CDR3 plus reference TRBV5-1 and TRBJ2-7, the full variable domain is KAGVTQTPRYLIKTRGQQVTLSCSPISGHRSVSWYQQTPGQGLQFLFEYFSETQRNKGNFPGRFSGRQFSNSRSEMNVSTLELGDSALYLCASSLGVRTESYEQYFGPGTRLTVT.

This chain joins TRBV5-1 and TRBJ1-4; D gene uncertain. The CDR3 is 17 residues long. The ends were cut back, 4 bases at V and 8 bases at J, with 24 bases in the middle. Germline V gene data show CDR1 as SGHRS and CDR2 as YFSETQ. CDR3 sequence: CASSPAPPGMGSEKLFF. The DNA of the CDR3 is TGCGCCAGCAGCCCAGCCCCCCCGGGAATGGGTTCGGAAAAACTGTTTTTT.

This chain links TRBV20-1 with TRBJ1-1, with no clear D. Germline V gives CDR1 DFQATT, CDR2 SNEGSKA (reference sequence). Trimming pared 6 bases from V and 4 bases from J, leaving 3 bases between. The CDR3 sequence is 9 residues long. The CDR3 here is CSAGTEAFF. The DNA of the CDR3 is TGCAGTGCCGGCACTGAAGCTTTCTTT.

This chain links TRBV10-1 with TRBJ2-1, with D possibly being TRBD2 (6 bases). Germline CDR1 WNHNN, CDR2 SYGVQD (reference sequence). This CDR3 is 12 amino acids long. Trimming took 4 bases from V and 8 from J, leaving 9 bases between them. CDR3 DNA: TGCGCCAGCAGTGGGACTAATGATGAGCAGTTCTTC. This codes for CASSGTNDEQFF.

This sequence joins TRBV6-5 and TRBJ2-1; tentatively, D is TRBD2 (5 bases). Germline V CDR1 and CDR2: MNHEY, SVGAGI. The CDR3 is 14 amino acids. V lost 10 bases, J lost 4 bases, and 17 bases lay in between. CDR3 sequence: CATLGLGIYNEQFF. The DNA for the CDR3 is TGTGCCACCTTAGGACTGGGGATATACAATGAGCAGTTCTTC.

The chain has TRBV6-5 and TRBJ1-3; no firm D call. Germline V gene data show CDR1 as MNHEY and CDR2 as SVGAGI. V lost 8 bases to trimming and J lost 4 bases, with 18 bases between them. This CDR3 contains 15 residues. CDR3 bases: TGTGCCAGCGCGTTTGGGGTCGCCCTCGGAAACACCATATATTTT. Protein: CASAFGVALGNTIYF.

This chain joins TRBV3-1 (or the pseudogene TRBV3-2) and TRBJ2-6; D remains unclear. V lost 2 bases and J 2 bases, leaving 13 bases between the germline ends. Germline CDR1 LGHDT, CDR2 YNNKEL (reference sequence). The CDR3 runs 17 residues. CDR3 DNA sequence: TGTGCCAGCAGCCAACAGTCCCCAACCCCTGGGGCCAACGTCCTGACTTTC. It codes for CASSQQSPTPGANVLTF.

This chain connects TRBV27 to TRBJ1-5, with 8 nucleotides matching TRBD1. This CDR3 is 14 amino acids long. The germline gives CDR1 MNHEY, CDR2 SMNVEV (reference sequence). The V segment lost 5 bases and the J segment 6 bases; nucleotides outside the gene matches: 6. The CDR3 DNA follows: TGTGCCAGCAGTCGGACAGGGAATTTTCAGCCCCAGCATTTT. Amino acids: CASSRTGNFQPQHF.

This clone was picked up a small number of times. The V call is TRBV27, the J call TRBJ2-2; D is perhaps TRBD2 (5 bases). Trimming pared 7 bases from V and 1 base from J, leaving 16 bases between. CDR3 length: 16 amino acids. Germline V gene data show CDR1 as MNHEY and CDR2 as SMNVEV (reference sequence). DNA for the CDR3: TGTGCCAGCACCAGACGAGGGTGTAGGAACACCGGGGAGCTGTTTTTT. This encodes CASTRRGCRNTGELFF.

This chain links TRBV7-6 with TRBJ2-6; the match to TRBD1 covers 9 bases. The CDR3 is 16 amino acids. The V gene end was trimmed by 5 bases and the J gene end by 3 bases; junction bases not matched to a gene: 5. Germline CDR1 and CDR2: SGHVS and FNYEAQ. DNA of the CDR3: TGTGCCAGCAGCCCGGGACAGGGTAATGGGGCCAACGTCCTGACTTTC. Its protein product is CASSPGQGNGANVLTF.

The rearrangement links TRBV9 to TRBJ1-4; weak D call: TRBD1 (6 bases). With 1 base removed from V and 5 bases from J, the gap between germline ends came to 12 bases. Germline CDR1 is SGDLS and CDR2 is YYNGEE. This CDR3 has 15 residues. The CDR3: CASSVFSTGNEKLFF. CDR3 DNA: TGTGCCAGCAGCGTATTTTCGACAGGAAATGAAAAACTGTTTTTT.

The chain links TRBV28 to TRBJ2-7; TRBD1 or TRBD2 may be the D gene (5 bases each). The CDR3 covers 14 residues. The germline gives CDR1 MDHEN, CDR2 SYDVKM. Trimming cost V 6 bases and J 6 bases, with 18 bases left between them. CDR3 sequence (DNA): TGTGCCAGCAGAGAGCCGGGGCTCCTCCTCGAGCAGTACTTC. Its protein is CASREPGLLLEQYF.

V gene TRBV30 combines with J gene TRBJ2-3; D is undetermined. Trimming cost V 1 base and J 6 bases, with 8 bases left between them. Germline V lookup: CDR1 GTSNPN, CDR2 SVGIG (reference sequence). The CDR3 sequence is 12 residues long. Here the CDR3 DNA reads TGTGCCTGGAGTGAGATGGCGGATACGCAGTATTTT. It translates to CAWSEMADTQYF.

The chain has TRBV28 and TRBJ2-6, with a tentative D call TRBD1 (5 bases). With 2 bases removed from V and 1 base from J, the gap between germline ends came to 12 bases. The V gene's germline CDR1 is MDHEN and CDR2 SYDVKM. The CDR3 totals 17 residues. CDR3 DNA sequence: TGTGCCAGCAGTTTACATGTCCAGGGTTCTGGGGCCAACGTCCTGACTTTC. It translates to CASSLHVQGSGANVLTF.

The chain carries TRBV7-8 and TRBJ1-5, with D possibly matching TRBD1 (6 bases). This CDR3 is 15 amino acids long. Germline CDR1 is SGHVS and CDR2 is FQNEAQ. Between the trimmed V and J ends, which lost 5 bases and 0 bases, there was a span of 11 bases. The CDR3 DNA is TGTGCCAGCAGCCGGACAGTGAATAGCAATCAGCCCCAGCATTTT. Translating it yields CASSRTVNSNQPQHF.

The gene calls are TRBV29-1 and TRBJ1-1, with 9 bases matching TRBD1. CDR3 length: 12 amino acids. Germline V gives CDR1 SQVTM, CDR2 ANQGSEA. Germline trimming cut 7 bases from V and 4 bases from J; bases unmatched to any gene: 4. The CDR3 DNA sequence: TGCAGCGGGGGACAGGGATTCACTGAAGCTTTCTTT. As protein: CSGGQGFTEAFF.

This clone is a singleton in its sample. The chain carries TRBV7-9 and TRBJ1-2; 9 bases align to TRBD1. The length of the CDR3 is 13 residues. Trimming at V came to 4 bases and at J to 7 bases, leaving 4 bases not matched to a gene. From germline, CDR1 is SEHNR and CDR2 FQNEAQ (reference sequence). Here the CDR3 reads CASSSQGASGYTF. Written as DNA, the CDR3 is TGTGCCAGCAGCTCACAGGGGGCGAGTGGCTACACCTTC.

This chain uses TRBV3-1 (or the pseudogene TRBV3-2) with TRBJ2-5, with 13 bases that match TRBD2. Germline V gene data show CDR1 as LGHDT and CDR2 as YNNKEL (reference sequence). The V gene end was trimmed by 3 bases and the J gene end by 1 base; junction bases not matched to a gene: 11. CDR3 length equals 19 residues. For the CDR3, the DNA is TGTGCCAGCAGCCATCTAACTAGCGGGAGGGCCCCCTCCCAAGAGACCCAGTACTTC. Translating it yields CASSHLTSGRAPSQETQYF.

The chain couples TRBV15 to TRBJ1-5; D gene ambiguous. Germline assignment: CDR1 LNHNV and CDR2 YYDKDF (reference sequence). Trimming took off 5 bases at V and 3 bases at J, with 8 bases between the two ends. There are 13 residues in the CDR3. The CDR3 DNA sequence: TGTGCCACCAGCGAAATCTTCAATCAGCCCCAGCATTTT. Protein sequence: CATSEIFNQPQHF.

The chain has TRBV19 and TRBJ1-2; 12 bases fit TRBD1. The CDR3 extends over 16 amino acids. After removal of 3 bases from V and 6 bases from J, the junction contained 8 bases not matched to a gene. CDR1 is LNHDA, CDR2 SQIVND, per germline (reference sequence). DNA of the CDR3: TGTGCCAGTAGTATTCCTCGGGACAGGGGGCGCAATGGCTACACCTTC. It encodes CASSIPRDRGRNGYTF.

This clone was observed once. For the CDR3, the DNA is TGTGCCATCACCGTGGACAGGGGGCGCGGCTACACCTTC. Amino acids: CAITVDRGRGYTF. This chain uses TRBV10-3 with TRBJ1-2; 11 bases agree with TRBD1. The CDR3 covers 13 residues. Trimming took 7 bases from V and 8 from J; bases not matched to a gene: 6. The germline V gene encodes CDR1 ENHRY and CDR2 SYGVKD.

The chain recombines TRBV29-1 with TRBJ1-2; no clear D gene. The CDR3 consists of 10 residues. V was trimmed by 6 bases and J by 6 bases, leaving 8 bases between them. Per the germline V gene, CDR1 is SQVTM and CDR2 is ANQGSEA. CDR3 nucleotide sequence: TGCAGCGTCCACGTTAATGGCTACACCTTC. This sequence encodes CSVHVNGYTF. The entire variable domain, with the rest obtained from reference TRBV29-1 and TRBJ1-2, is as follows: SAVISQKPSRDICQRGTSLTIQCQVDSQVTMMFWYRQQPGQSLTLIATANQGSEATYESGFVIDKFPISRPNLTFSTLTVSNMSPEDSSIYLCSVHVNGYTFGSGTRLTVV.

This chain uses TRBV27 with TRBJ2-3; D remains unclear. The CDR3 has 16 amino acids. Germline V lookup: CDR1 MNHEY, CDR2 SMNVEV (reference sequence). V lost 4 bases to trimming and J lost 4 bases, with 18 bases between them. Here the CDR3 reads CASSYLESLKADTQYF. The CDR3 DNA reads TGTGCCAGCAGTTACCTAGAGTCGTTAAAGGCAGATACGCAGTATTTT.

The chain uses TRBV11-2 and TRBJ2-7; TRBD2 matches at 8 bases. Germline values: CDR1 SGHAT, CDR2 FQNNGV. The CDR3 is made up of 14 amino acids. V dropped 3 bases and J dropped 7; count of bases not matched to a gene: 8. CDR3 sequence (DNA): TGTGCCAGCAGCTTTGTACGGGAGGGAAGGGAGCAGTACTTC. This codes for CASSFVREGREQYF. The whole variable domain, filled in from reference TRBV11-2 and TRBJ2-7, reads EAGVAQSPRYKIIEKRQSVAFWCNPISGHATLYWYQQILGQGPKLLIQFQNNGVVDDSQLPKDRFSAERLKGVDSTLKIQPAKLEDSAVYLCASSFVREGREQYFGPGTRLTVT.

J is TRBJ2-5 and V is TRBV7-9; D perhaps matches TRBD1 (6 bases). This CDR3 has 15 amino acids. V was shortened by 2 bases and J by 0 bases, with 10 bases between the two germline ends. Germline lookup yields CDR1 SEHNR and CDR2 FQNEAQ (reference sequence). The CDR3 region has the DNA TGTGCCAGCAGCTTACTACAGGGCTACCAAGAGACCCAGTACTTC. Protein: CASSLLQGYQETQYF.

The rearrangement uses TRBV5-1 and TRBJ2-1, with 7 bases that match TRBD2. CDR3 length equals 16 residues. The germline V gene has CDR1 SGHRS and CDR2 YFSETQ. V shed 1 base and J 4 bases; nucleotides not matched to a gene: 8. The CDR3 here is CASSLYSGELYNEQFF. CDR3 DNA sequence: TGCGCCAGCAGCTTGTACAGCGGGGAACTTTACAATGAGCAGTTCTTC.